This T cell receptor beta chain comes out of a study of Graves' ophthalmopathy and Graves' hyperthyroidism. Looking at the study overall: Peripheral blood collection took place at initial diagnosis, before any treatment.

Having ophthalmopathy, the donors showed moderate-to-severe activity, CAS ≥3 and NOSPECS ≥4, with disease lasting under 3 months. Transcripts of RNA were the source for amplifying TCR beta CDR3 regions. The first-round RT-PCR employed HTBI primers together with the Qiagen OneStep RT-PCR kit. A multiplex PCR was then performed as the second round. MiXCR was run by TCRdb on the multiplex PCR reads, yielding one entry per CDR3 protein. Among some 240,000 distinct CDR3 sequences listed, 45% were seen once. Germline-derived CDR1 and CDR2 are DFQATT and SNEGSKA (reference sequence). V shed 6 bases, J shed 5 bases, and the junction held 13 bases outside the gene matches. This CDR3 is built from 14 residues. Broader study findings: Sensitivity reached 70.59% and specificity just under 75% when the model predicted ophthalmopathy progression. Blood also contained most of the expanded thyroid clonotypes above 0.001 frequency.

In the case of this clonotype: The antigen remains unidentified.

The sequenced sample was peripheral blood. The chain couples TRBV20-1 to TRBJ2-7; TRBD1 matches 7 bases. This clonotype was sampled from an adult man with Graves' ophthalmopathy. The CDR3 DNA reads as TGCAGTGCGCCAAGACAGGGCGCGTCCCACGAGCAGTACTTC. It translates to CSAPRQGASHEQYF.